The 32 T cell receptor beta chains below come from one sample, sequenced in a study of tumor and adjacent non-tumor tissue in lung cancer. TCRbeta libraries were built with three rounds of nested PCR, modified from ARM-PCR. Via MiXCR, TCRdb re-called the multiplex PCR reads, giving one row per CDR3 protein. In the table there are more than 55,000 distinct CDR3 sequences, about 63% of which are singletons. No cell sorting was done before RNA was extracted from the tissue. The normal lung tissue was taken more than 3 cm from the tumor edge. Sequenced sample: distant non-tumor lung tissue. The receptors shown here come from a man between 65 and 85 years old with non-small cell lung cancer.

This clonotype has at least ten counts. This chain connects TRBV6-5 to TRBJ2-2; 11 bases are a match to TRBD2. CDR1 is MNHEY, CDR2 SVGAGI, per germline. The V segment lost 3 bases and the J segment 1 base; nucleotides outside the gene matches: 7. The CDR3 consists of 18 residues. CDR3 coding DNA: TGTGCCAGCAGTTATCTAGCGGGAGGTGCCATGAACACCGGGGAGCTGTTTTTT. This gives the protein CASSYLAGGAMNTGELFF.

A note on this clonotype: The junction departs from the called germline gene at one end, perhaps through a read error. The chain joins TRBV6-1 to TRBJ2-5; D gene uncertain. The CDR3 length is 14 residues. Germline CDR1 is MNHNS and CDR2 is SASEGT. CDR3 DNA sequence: TGTGCCAGCAGTGACGGAACAGCCCAAGAGATCCAGTACTTC. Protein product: CASSDGTAQEIQYF.

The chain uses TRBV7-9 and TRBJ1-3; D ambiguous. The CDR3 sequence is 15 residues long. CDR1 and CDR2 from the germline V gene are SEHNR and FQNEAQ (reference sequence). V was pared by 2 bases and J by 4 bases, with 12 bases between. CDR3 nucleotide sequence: TGTGCCAGCAGCTTAACCAGGCGCTCCGGAAACACCATATATTTT. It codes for CASSLTRRSGNTIYF.

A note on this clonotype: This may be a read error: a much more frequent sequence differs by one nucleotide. Here the CDR3 DNA reads TGCAGTGCTAGCGATGAAAAACTGTTTTTT. Its translation: CSASDEKLFF. V gene TRBV20-1 combines with J gene TRBJ1-4; the D is unclear. Germline CDR1 and CDR2: DFQATT and SNEGSKA (reference sequence). V was shortened by 3 bases and J by 6 bases, with 2 bases between the two germline ends. CDR3 size: 10 residues.

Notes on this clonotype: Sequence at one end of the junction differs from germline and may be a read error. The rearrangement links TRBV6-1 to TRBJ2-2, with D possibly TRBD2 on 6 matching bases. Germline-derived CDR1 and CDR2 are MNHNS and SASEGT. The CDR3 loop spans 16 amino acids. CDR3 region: CATLRVRGIDAGELSF. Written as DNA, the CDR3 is TGTGCCACCCTCAGGGTCCGGGGGATAGACGCCGGGGAGCTGTCTTTT.

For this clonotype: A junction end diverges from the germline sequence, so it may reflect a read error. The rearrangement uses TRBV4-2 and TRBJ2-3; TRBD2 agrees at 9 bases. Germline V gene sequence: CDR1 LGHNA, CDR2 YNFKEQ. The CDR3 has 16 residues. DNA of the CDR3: TGTGCCAGCAGCCAGGGTAGCGGGGGTGGCACAGACACGCCGTATTTT. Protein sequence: CASSQGSGGGTDTPYF.

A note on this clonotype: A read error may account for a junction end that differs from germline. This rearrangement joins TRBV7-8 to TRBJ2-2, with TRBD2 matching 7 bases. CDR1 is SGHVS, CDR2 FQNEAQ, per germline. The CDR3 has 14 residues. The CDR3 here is CASVLSSASGELFF. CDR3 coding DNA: TGTGCCAGTGTCCTATCTAGCGCAAGCGGGGAGCTCTTTTTT.

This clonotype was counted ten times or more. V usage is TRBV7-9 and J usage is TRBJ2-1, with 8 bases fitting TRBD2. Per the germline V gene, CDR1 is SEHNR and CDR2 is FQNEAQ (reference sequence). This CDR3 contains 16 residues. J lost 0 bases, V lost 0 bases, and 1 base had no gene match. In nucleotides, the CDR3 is TGTGCCAGCAGCTTAGCTCGGGGGGGCTCCTACAATGAGCAGTTCTTC. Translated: CASSLARGGSYNEQFF.

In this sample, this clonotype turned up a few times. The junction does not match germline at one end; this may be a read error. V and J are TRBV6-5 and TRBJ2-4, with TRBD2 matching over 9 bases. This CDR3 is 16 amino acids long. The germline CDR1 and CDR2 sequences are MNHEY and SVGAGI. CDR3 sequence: CVSSYSISGGKSIQYF. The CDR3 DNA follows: TGTGTCAGCAGTTACTCGATTAGCGGGGGCAAAAGCATTCAGTACTTC.

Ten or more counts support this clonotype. CDR3 protein: CSARGTRASDTQYF. CDR3 in DNA: TGCAGTGCTAGAGGGACTAGGGCGTCAGATACGCAGTATTTT. This chain links TRBV20-1 with TRBJ2-3, with 7 nucleotides matching TRBD2. Germline assignment: CDR1 DFQATT and CDR2 SNEGSKA (reference sequence). After removal of 1 base from V and 4 bases from J, the junction contained 5 bases not matched to a gene. The CDR3 is 14 residues long.

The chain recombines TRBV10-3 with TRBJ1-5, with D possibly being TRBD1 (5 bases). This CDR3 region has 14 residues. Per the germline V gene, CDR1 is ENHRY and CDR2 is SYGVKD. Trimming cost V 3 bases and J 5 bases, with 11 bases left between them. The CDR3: CAISDLRDDQPQHF. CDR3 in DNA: TGTGCCATCAGTGACTTAAGGGACGATCAGCCCCAGCATTTT.

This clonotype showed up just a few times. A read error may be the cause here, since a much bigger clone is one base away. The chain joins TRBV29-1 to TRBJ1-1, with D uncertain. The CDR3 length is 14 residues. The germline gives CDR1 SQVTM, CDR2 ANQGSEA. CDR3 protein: CTVGFPGSGSEAFF. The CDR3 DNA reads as TGCACCGTTGGATTCCCCGGGAGTGGCTCTGAAGCTTTCTTT.

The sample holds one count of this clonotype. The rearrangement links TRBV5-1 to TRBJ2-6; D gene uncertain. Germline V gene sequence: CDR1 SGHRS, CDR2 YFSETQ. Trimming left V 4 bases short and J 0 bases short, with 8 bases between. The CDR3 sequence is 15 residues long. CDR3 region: CASSRTDSGANVLTF. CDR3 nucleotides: TGCGCCAGCAGCAGGACGGACTCTGGGGCCAACGTCCTGACTTTC.

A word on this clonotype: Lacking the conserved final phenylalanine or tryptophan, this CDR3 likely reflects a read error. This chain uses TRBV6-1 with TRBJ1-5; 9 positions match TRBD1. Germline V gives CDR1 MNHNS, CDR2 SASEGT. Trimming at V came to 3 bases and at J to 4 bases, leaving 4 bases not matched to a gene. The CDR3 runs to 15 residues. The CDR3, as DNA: TGTGCCAGCAGTGATCTCGGGACAGGGAATCAGCCCCAGCATTTA. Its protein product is CASSDLGTGNQPQHL.

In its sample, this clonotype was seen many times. As DNA, the CDR3 is TGTGCCTGGAGTCAAGTGGACAGCTCCTATGGCTACACCTTC. It is translated as CAWSQVDSSYGYTF. The V call is TRBV30, the J call TRBJ1-2; tentatively, D is TRBD1 (6 bases). Germline CDR1 and CDR2: GTSNPN and SVGIG (reference sequence). The germline V and J ends were trimmed by 2 bases and 4 bases, with 14 bases remaining between them. The CDR3 spans 14 residues.

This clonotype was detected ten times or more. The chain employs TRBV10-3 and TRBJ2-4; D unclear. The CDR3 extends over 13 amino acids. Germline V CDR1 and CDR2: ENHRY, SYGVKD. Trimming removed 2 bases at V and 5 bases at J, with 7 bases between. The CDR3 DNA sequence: TGTGCCATCAGTGAGGAGATAGAAAACATTCAGTACTTC. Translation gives CAISEEIENIQYF.

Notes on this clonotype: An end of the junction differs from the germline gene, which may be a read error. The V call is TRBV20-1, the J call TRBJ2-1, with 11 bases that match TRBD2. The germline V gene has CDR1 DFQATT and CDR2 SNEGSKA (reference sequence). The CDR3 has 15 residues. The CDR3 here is CGAGTGTSGYNEQFF. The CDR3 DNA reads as TGCGGTGCCGGGACAGGGACTAGCGGATACAATGAGCAGTTCTTC.

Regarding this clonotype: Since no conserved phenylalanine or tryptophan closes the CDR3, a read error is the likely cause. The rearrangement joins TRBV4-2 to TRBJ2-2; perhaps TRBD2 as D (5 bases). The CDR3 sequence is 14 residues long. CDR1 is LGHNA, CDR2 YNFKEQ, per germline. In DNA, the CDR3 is TGTGCCAGCAACCATGTAGCTCTCCCCGGGGAACTGTTTCTT. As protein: CASNHVALPGELFL.

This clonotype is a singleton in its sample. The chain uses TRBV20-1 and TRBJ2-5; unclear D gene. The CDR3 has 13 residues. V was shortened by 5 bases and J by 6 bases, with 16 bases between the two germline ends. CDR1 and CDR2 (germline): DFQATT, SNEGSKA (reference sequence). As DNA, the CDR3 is TGCAGTGCTGATACGGACGGGTCCAAGACCCAGTACTTC. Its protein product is CSADTDGSKTQYF.

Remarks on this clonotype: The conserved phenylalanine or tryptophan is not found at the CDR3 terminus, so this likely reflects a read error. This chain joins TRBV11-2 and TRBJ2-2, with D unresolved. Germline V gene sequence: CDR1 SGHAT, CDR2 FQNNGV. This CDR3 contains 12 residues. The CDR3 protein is CVSTLAIGELFL. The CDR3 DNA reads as TGTGTCAGCACCCTGGCTATCGGGGAGCTGTTTCTT.

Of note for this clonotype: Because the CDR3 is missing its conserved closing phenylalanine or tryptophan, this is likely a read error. The CDR3 DNA reads TGCAGCTCCACGGGAGGGGGCGCAGGATATGACTACACCCTC. Residues: CSSTGGGAGYDYTL. The V gene is TRBV29-1, the J gene TRBJ1-2, with 7 bases fitting TRBD1. CDR3 size: 14 residues. From germline, CDR1 is SQVTM and CDR2 ANQGSEA.

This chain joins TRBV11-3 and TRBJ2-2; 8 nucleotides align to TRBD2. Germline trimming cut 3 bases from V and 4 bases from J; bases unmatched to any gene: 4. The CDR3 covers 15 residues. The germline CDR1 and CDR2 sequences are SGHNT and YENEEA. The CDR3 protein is CASSFTGTSTGELFF. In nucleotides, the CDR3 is TGTGCCAGCAGCTTTACAGGGACTAGCACCGGGGAGCTGTTTTTT.

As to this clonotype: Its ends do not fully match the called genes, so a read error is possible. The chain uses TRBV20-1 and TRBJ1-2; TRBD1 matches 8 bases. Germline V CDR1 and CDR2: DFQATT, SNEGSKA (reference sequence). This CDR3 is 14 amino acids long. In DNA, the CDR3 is TGCAGTGCTAGGCTTGGACAGGGAGGGTATGGCTACATCTTC. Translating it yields CSARLGQGGYGYIF.

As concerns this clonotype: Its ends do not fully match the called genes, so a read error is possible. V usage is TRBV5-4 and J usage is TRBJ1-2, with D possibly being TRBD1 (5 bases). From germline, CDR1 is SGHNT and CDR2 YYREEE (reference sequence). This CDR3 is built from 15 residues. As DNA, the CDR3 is TGTGCCAACAGCCCGGCGGGGGGGGGAAACTATGGCCACACCTTC. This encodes CANSPAGGGNYGHTF.

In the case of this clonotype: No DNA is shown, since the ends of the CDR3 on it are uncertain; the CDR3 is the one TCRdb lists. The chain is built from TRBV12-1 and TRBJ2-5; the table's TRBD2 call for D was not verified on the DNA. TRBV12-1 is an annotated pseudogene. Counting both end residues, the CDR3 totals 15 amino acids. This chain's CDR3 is CASSLGLVGCGTQYF.

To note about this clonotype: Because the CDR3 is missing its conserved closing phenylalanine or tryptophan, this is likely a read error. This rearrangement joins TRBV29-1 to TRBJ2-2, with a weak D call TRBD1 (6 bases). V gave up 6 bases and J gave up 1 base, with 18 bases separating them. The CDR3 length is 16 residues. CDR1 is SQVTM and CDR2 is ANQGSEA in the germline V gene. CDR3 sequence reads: CSVIQGYNKNTGELFL. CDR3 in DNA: TGCAGCGTCATACAGGGATATAATAAGAACACCGGGGAGCTGTTTCTT.

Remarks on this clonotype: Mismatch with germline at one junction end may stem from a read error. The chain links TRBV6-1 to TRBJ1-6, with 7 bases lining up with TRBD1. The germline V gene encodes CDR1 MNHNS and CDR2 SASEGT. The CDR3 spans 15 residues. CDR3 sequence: CASGEGGRERSPLHF. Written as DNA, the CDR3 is TGTGCCAGCGGTGAAGGGGGCAGGGAGAGGTCACCCCTCCACTTT.

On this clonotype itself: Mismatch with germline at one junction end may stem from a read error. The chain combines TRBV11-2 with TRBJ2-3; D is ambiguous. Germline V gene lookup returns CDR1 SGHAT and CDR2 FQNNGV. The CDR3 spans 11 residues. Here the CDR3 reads CASSMWVTQYF. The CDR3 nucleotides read TGTGCCAGCAGCATGTGGGTTACGCAATATTTT.

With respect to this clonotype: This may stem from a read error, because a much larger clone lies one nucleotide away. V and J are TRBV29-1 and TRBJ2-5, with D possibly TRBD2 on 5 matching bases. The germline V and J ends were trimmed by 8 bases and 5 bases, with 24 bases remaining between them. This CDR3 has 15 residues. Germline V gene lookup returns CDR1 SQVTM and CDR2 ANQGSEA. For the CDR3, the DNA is TGCAGCAATGGGATAATGGGAGTAGATAGGGAGACCCAGTACTTC. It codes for CSNGIMGVDRETQYF.

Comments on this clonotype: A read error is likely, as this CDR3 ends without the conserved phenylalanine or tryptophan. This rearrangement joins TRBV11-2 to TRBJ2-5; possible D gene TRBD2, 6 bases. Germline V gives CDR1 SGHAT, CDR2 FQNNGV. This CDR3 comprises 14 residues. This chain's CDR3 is CVSGSWEDQETQYL. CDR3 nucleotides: TGTGTCAGCGGCTCCTGGGAGGACCAAGAGACCCAGTACCTC.

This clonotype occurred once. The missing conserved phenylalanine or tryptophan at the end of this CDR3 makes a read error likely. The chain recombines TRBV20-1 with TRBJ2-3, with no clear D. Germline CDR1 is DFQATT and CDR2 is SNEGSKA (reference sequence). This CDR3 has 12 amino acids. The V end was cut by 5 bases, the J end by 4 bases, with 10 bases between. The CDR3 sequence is CSAGAPPDTQYL. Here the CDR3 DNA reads TGCAGTGCTGGAGCTCCTCCAGATACGCAGTATCTT.

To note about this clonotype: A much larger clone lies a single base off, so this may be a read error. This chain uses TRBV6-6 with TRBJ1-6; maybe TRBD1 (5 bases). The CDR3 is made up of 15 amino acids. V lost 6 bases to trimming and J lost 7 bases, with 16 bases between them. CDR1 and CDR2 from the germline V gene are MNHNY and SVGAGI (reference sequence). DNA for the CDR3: TGTGCCAGCAGGGGTGTAGGGGCCTCGAATTCACCCCTCCACTTT. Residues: CASRGVGASNSPLHF.